The next 19 T cell receptor beta chains were all read from a single sample in a study of human T cells and chemical hapten exposure. Sample time point: patch test 3, about 24 weeks after DPC sensitization. Treatment meaning: therapeutic diphenylcyclopropenone sensitization with weekly scalp DPC. TCRdb re-called the RACE reads through MiXCR, storing one row per CDR3 protein. The table lists 62,000 or so distinct CDR3 sequences, around 10% of them singletons. The sample here was whole blood, taken in connection with sensitization to the hapten diphenylcyclopropenone (DPC). These receptors were collected from a woman in her 30s with alopecia areata. Some clones in this sample may be carry-over from other donors' samples.

This clonotype was seen many times. The gene calls are TRBV20-1 and TRBJ1-1; 7 bases fit TRBD1. Germline CDR1 is DFQATT and CDR2 is SNEGSKA (reference sequence). The CDR3 length is 13 residues. After removal of 2 bases from V and 4 bases from J, the junction contained 4 bases not matched to a gene. CDR3 in amino acids: CSARSAGGTEAFF. The CDR3 region has the DNA TGCAGTGCTAGAAGCGCAGGGGGCACTGAAGCTTTCTTT.

This clonotype has at least ten counts. This rearrangement joins TRBV30 to TRBJ2-2; 7 bases line up with TRBD2. The CDR3 runs to 15 residues. CDR1 and CDR2 from the germline V gene are GTSNPN and SVGIG (reference sequence). Trimming at V came to 7 bases and at J to 3 bases, leaving 11 bases not matched to a gene. CDR3: CASLHGRGDTGELFF. The CDR3, as DNA: TGTGCCTCCCTACACGGACGGGGGGACACCGGGGAGCTGTTTTTT.

At least ten counts were recorded for this clonotype. The chain combines TRBV6-2 or TRBV6-3 with TRBJ1-1, with TRBD1 as a possible D gene (6 bases). Germline loops: CDR1 MNHEY, CDR2 SVGEGT. This CDR3 is built from 14 residues. Deletions cut 6 bases from V and 6 bases from J, with 17 bases between. The CDR3 coding sequence is TGTGCCAGCAGGCTGACCCCAGGGGCGTCTGAAGCTTTCTTT. Protein product: CASRLTPGASEAFF.

The chain uses TRBV20-1 and TRBJ1-1, with 8 bases fitting TRBD1. The CDR3 totals 14 residues. The germline V gene has CDR1 DFQATT and CDR2 SNEGSKA (reference sequence). After removal of 6 bases from V and 0 bases from J, the junction contained 6 bases not matched to a gene. CDR3 loop: CSAPRQGLNTEAFF. As DNA, the CDR3 is TGCAGTGCACCTAGACAGGGGTTGAACACTGAAGCTTTCTTT.

The chain joins TRBV10-2 to TRBJ2-1; 9 bases are shared with TRBD2. This CDR3 region has 15 residues. Germline-derived CDR1 and CDR2 are WSHSY and SAAADI. Trimming at V came to 10 bases and at J to 5 bases, leaving 12 bases not matched to a gene. The CDR3, as DNA: TGCGCCACCGATAACCCTAGCGGGGTAAACAATGAGCAGTTCTTC. Translation: CATDNPSGVNNEQFF.

J is TRBJ2-2 and V is TRBV28, with TRBD2 as a possible D gene (5 bases). V lost 10 bases, J lost 3 bases, and 18 bases lay in between. Per the germline V gene, CDR1 is MDHEN and CDR2 is SYDVKM. There are 15 residues in the CDR3. The CDR3 loop reads CATKKYRTDTGELFF. The CDR3 coding sequence is TGTGCCACCAAGAAATATCGGACTGACACCGGGGAGCTGTTTTTT.

The chain couples TRBV12-3 or TRBV12-4 to TRBJ2-1; TRBD1 might be the D (5 bases). The CDR3 has 13 amino acids. The V end was cut by 5 bases, the J end by 9 bases, with 14 bases between. This CDR3 is CASSRFQGFEQFF. The CDR3, as DNA: TGTGCCAGCAGTCGGTTCCAGGGATTTGAGCAGTTCTTC.

The chain combines TRBV20-1 with TRBJ2-5; 11 bases match TRBD2. Germline CDR1 DFQATT, CDR2 SNEGSKA (reference sequence). Trimming cost V 3 bases and J 6 bases; bases outside gene matches: 6. The CDR3 runs 14 residues. CDR3 sequence reads: CSARPLAGGKTQYF. The CDR3 coding sequence is TGCAGTGCTAGGCCCCTAGCGGGAGGAAAGACCCAGTACTTC.

V is TRBV5-4 and J is TRBJ1-1; TRBD1 is a possible D gene (5 bases). With 2 bases removed from V and 2 bases from J, the gap between germline ends came to 10 bases. The CDR3 consists of 14 residues. The germline gives CDR1 SGHNT, CDR2 YYREEE (reference sequence). CDR3 in DNA: TGTGCCAGCAGCTTAGTAAGGGGTAACACTGAAGCTTTCTTT. This gives the protein CASSLVRGNTEAFF.

This clonotype was found many times. This chain joins TRBV10-2 and TRBJ2-1; D may correspond to TRBD1 or TRBD2 (5 bases each). The V gene's germline CDR1 is WSHSY and CDR2 SAAADI. The CDR3 contains 15 residues. The V end was cut by 7 bases, the J end by 9 bases, with 22 bases between. The CDR3 DNA is TGCGCCAGCATCCTGGGTGCCGGGACGTCACCTGAGCAGTTCTTC. Translated, it gives CASILGAGTSPEQFF.

The V and J genes are TRBV20-1 and TRBJ2-7; 9 nucleotides agree with TRBD2. Germline V lookup: CDR1 DFQATT, CDR2 SNEGSKA (reference sequence). The CDR3 totals 16 residues. Losses at the gene ends were 5 bases for V and 3 bases for J; bases not matched to a gene: 14. CDR3 protein: CSAPSAGREGLYEQYF. In DNA, the CDR3 is TGCAGTGCTCCAAGTGCTGGGCGGGAGGGCCTCTACGAGCAGTACTTC.

In its sample, this clonotype was seen a few times. The chain combines TRBV21-1 with TRBJ2-7; TRBD1, the D gene given by the table, was not confirmed from the DNA. TRBV21-1 has pseudogene status. The CDR3 totals 14 residues. The CDR3 here is CASSKCGGLYEQYF. CDR3 nucleotides: TGTGCCAGCAGCAAATGCGGGGGGTTGTACGAGCAGTACTTC.

The chain couples TRBV5-4 to TRBJ1-6, with D unclear. The CDR3 is made up of 16 amino acids. Trimming removed 4 bases from V and 0 bases from J, with 11 bases in between. The germline V gene encodes CDR1 SGHNT and CDR2 YYREEE (reference sequence). Here the CDR3 DNA reads TGTGCCAGCAGCGCCGTGGGGAGCTCCTATAATTCACCCCTCCACTTT. Translated: CASSAVGSSYNSPLHF.

This sequence joins TRBV27 and TRBJ2-7; 7 bases fit TRBD1. From germline, CDR1 is MNHEY and CDR2 SMNVEV (reference sequence). The CDR3 loop spans 14 amino acids. After removal of 5 bases from V and 3 bases from J, the junction contained 7 bases not matched to a gene. The CDR3 sequence is CASSARDSVYEQYF. CDR3 DNA: TGTGCCAGCAGTGCTCGGGACAGCGTCTACGAGCAGTACTTC.

In its sample, this clonotype was seen many times. The V and J genes are TRBV7-6 and TRBJ1-6; 8 bases fit TRBD1. V was pared by 6 bases and J by 8 bases, with 6 bases of the junction left unmatched. This CDR3 is built from 14 residues. Germline V gene sequence: CDR1 SGHVS, CDR2 FNYEAQ. The CDR3 sequence is CASSFGQGDSPLHF. CDR3 coding DNA: TGTGCCAGCAGTTTCGGACAGGGAGATTCACCCCTCCACTTT.

This clonotype appeared a few times. The junction differs from germline at one of its ends, possibly a read error. The V gene is TRBV7-9, the J gene TRBJ2-3, with 7 bases aligning to TRBD1. The CDR3 runs 9 residues. The germline V gene has CDR1 SEHNR and CDR2 FQNEAQ (reference sequence). The DNA of the CDR3 is TGTGCCAGCAGTCTCGACAGGGAGTTT. It encodes CASSLDREF.

In this sample, this clonotype turned up a few times. The V call is TRBV7-9, the J call TRBJ2-7; the D call may be TRBD1 or TRBD2 (5 bases each). Germline CDR1 reads SEHNR; CDR2 reads FQNEAQ (reference sequence). The CDR3 loop spans 16 amino acids. Trimming pared 0 bases from V and 5 bases from J, leaving 17 bases between. CDR3 amino acids: CASSLAAGVEGNEQYF. CDR3 DNA sequence: TGTGCCAGCAGCTTAGCGGCTGGGGTAGAGGGGAACGAGCAGTACTTC.

This sequence joins TRBV7-2 and TRBJ1-1; D is uncertain. The ends were cut back, 2 bases at V and 0 bases at J, with 16 bases in the middle. The CDR3 is 17 amino acids. CDR1 and CDR2 (germline): SGHTA, FQGNSA. As DNA, the CDR3 is TGTGCCAGCAGCTTACGGGCTACTGGACGGTTGAACACTGAAGCTTTCTTT. Translated, it gives CASSLRATGRLNTEAFF. Together with reference TRBV7-2 and TRBJ1-1, the CDR3 gives the full variable domain: GAGVSQSPSNKVTEKGKDVELRCDPISGHTALYWYRQSLGQGLEFLIYFQGNSAPDKSGLPSDRFSAERTGGSVSTLTIQRTQQEDSAVYLCASSLRATGRLNTEAFFGQGTRLTVV.

The rearrangement uses TRBV6-5 and TRBJ2-7; 8 nucleotides agree with TRBD2. V was pared by 3 bases and J by 2 bases, with 12 bases of the junction left unmatched. The CDR3 runs 17 residues. CDR1 and CDR2 from the germline V gene are MNHEY and SVGAGI. DNA of the CDR3: TGTGCCAGCAGTTATGAGGGGGTGGTAGCGGGGACCTACGAGCAGTACTTC. This sequence encodes CASSYEGVVAGTYEQYF.